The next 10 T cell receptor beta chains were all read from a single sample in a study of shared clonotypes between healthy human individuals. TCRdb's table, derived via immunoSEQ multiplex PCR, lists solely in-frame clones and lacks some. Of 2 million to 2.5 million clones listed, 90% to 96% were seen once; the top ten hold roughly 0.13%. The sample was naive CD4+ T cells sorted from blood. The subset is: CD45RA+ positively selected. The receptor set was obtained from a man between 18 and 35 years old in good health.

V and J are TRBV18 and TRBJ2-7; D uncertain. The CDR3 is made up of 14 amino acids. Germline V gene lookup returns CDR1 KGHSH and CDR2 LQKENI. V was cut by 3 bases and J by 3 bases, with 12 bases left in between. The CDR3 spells CASSPLPNSYEQYF. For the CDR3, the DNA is TGTGCCAGCTCACCTCTTCCTAACAGCTACGAGCAGTACTTC.

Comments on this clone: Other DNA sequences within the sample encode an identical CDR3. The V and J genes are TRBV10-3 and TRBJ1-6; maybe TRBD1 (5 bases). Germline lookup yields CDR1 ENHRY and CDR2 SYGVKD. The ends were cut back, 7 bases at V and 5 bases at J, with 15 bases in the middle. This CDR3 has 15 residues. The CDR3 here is CAITAGTGDNSPLHF. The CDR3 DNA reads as TGTGCCATCACCGCCGGGACGGGAGATAATTCACCCCTCCACTTT.

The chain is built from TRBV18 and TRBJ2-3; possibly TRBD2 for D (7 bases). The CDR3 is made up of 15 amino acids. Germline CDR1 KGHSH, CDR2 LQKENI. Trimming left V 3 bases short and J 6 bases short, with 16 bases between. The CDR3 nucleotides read TGTGCCAGCTCACCGCAACAGGGAGGGGAGGATACGCAGTATTTT. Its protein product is CASSPQQGGEDTQYF.

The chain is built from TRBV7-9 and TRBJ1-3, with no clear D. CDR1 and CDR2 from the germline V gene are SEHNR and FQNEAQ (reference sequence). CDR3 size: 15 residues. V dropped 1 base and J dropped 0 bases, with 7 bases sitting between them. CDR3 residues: CASSLVGISGNTIYF. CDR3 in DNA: TGTGCCAGCAGCTTAGTAGGTATCTCTGGAAACACCATATATTTT.

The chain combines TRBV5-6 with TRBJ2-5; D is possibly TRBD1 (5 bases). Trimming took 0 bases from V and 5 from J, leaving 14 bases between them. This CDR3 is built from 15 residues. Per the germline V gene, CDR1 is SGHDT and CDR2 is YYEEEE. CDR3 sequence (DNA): TGTGCCAGCAGCTTGGGAGGTGGGGCTTGGGAGACCCAGTACTTC. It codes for CASSLGGGAWETQYF.

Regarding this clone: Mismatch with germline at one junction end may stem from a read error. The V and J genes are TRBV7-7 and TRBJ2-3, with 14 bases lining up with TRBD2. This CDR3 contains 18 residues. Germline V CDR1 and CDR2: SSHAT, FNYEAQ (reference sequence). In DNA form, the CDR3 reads TGTGCTAGCAGCCCGGGACTAGCGGGAGAGTGGGGCACAGATACGCAGTATTTT. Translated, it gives CASSPGLAGEWGTDTQYF.

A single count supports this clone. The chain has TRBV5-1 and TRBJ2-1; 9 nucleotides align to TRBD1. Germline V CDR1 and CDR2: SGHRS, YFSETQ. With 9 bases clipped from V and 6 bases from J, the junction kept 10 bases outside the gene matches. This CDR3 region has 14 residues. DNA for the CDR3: TGCGCCACAGGGGGACAGGGTAGTATCAATGAGCAGTTCTTC. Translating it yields CATGGQGSINEQFF.

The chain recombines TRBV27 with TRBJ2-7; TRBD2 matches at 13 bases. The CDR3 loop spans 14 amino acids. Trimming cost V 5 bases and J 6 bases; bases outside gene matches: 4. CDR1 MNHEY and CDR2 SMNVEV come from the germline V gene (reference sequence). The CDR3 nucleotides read TGTGCCAGCAGTGTGGGACTAGCGGGAAGCGAGCAGTACTTC. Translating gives CASSVGLAGSEQYF.

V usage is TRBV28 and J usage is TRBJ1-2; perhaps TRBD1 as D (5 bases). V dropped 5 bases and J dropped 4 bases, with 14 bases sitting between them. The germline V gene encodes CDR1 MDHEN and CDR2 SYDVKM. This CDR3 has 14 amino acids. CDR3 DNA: TGTGCCAGCAGTACAGGCGGGGCCTCCTATGGCTACACCTTC. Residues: CASSTGGASYGYTF.

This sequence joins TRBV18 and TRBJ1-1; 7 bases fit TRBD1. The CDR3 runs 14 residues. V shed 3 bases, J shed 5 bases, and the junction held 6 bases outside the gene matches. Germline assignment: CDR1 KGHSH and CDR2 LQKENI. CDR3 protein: CASSPLTGPTEAFF. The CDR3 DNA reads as TGTGCCAGCTCACCCCTGACAGGGCCGACTGAAGCTTTCTTT.